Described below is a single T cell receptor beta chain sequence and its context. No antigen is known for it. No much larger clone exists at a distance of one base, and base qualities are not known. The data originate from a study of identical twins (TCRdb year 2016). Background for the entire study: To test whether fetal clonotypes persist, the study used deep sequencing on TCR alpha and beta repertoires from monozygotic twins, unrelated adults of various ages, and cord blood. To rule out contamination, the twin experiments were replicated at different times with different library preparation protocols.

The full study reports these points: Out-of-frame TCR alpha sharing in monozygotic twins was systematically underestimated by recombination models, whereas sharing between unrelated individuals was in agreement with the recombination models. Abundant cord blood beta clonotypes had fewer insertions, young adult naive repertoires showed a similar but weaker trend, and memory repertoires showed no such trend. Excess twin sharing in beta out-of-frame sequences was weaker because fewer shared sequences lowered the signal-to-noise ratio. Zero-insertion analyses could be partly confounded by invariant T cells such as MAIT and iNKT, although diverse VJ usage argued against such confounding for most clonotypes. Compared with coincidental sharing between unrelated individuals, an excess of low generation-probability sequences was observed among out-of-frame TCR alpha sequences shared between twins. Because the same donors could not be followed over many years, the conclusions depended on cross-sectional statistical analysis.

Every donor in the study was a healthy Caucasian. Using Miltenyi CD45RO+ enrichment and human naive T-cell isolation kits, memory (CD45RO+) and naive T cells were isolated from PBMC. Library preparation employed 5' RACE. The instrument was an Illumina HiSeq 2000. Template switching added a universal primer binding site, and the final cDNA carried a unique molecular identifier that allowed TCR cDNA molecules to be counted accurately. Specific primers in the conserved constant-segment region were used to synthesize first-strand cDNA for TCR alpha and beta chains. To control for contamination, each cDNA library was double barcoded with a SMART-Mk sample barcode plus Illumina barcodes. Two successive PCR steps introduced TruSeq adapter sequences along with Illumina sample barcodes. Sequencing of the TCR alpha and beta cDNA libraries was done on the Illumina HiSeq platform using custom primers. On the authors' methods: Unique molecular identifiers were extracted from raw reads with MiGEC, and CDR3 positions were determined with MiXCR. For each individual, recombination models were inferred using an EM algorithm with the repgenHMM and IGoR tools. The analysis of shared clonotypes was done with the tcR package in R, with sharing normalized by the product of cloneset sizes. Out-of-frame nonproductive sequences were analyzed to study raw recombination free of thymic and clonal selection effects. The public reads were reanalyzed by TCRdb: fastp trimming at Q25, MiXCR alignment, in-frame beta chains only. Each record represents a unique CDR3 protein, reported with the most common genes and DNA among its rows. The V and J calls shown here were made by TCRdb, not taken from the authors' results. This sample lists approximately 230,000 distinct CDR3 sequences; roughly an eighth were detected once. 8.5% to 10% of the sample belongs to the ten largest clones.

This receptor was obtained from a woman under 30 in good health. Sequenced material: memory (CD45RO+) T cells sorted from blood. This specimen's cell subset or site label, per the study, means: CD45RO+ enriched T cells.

The DNA reads as follows: TGTGCCAGCAGTGAGGACAGGGTTAACACCGGGGAGCTGTTTTTT. Translated, this is CASSEDRVNTGELFF. Rearrangement joined TRBV25-1 to TRBJ2-2; 8 central bases correspond to TRBD1. The CDR3, cysteine through phenylalanine, is 15 amino acids long. Only CDR3 DNA is held: 45 bases, read in frame from base 1. V is trimmed back by 3 bases and J by 2 bases, and the junction contains 2 bases that no gene match accounts for. Looking up the germline V gene yields CDR1 MGHDK and CDR2 SYGVNS.